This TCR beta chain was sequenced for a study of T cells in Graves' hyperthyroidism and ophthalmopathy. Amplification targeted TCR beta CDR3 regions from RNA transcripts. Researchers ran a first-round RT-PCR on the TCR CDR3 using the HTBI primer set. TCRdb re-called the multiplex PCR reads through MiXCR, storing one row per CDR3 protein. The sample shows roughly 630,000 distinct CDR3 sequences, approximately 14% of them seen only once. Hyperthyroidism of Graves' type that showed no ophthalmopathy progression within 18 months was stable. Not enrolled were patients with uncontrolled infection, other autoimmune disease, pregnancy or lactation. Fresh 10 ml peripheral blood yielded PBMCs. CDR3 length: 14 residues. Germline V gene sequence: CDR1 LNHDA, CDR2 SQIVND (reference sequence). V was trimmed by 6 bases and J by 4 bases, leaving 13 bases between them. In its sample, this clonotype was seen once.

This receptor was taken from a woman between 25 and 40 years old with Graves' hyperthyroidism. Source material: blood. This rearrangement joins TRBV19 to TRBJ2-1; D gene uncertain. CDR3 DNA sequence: TGTGCCAGTAGCCTTCCTCCCTTATACAATGAGCAGTTCTTC. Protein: CASSLPPLYNEQFF.